A single sample gave rise to the 32 T cell receptor beta chains below, sequenced in a study of cytomegalovirus exposure and HLA in healthy donors. PCR involved 60 Vbeta and 13 Jbeta primers. Repertoires were generated with immunoSEQ multiplex PCR, while TCRdb's copy carries only in-frame clones and drops some. This sample contains 200,000 or so clones. The sequenced sample was PBMCs. The receptor set was obtained from a boy younger than 18 in good health and CMV-seronegative.

This sequence joins TRBV2 and TRBJ1-1; D not certain. The V and J ends lost 11 bases and 6 bases respectively, with 16 bases between them. Germline V gene data show CDR1 as SNHLY and CDR2 as FYNNEI. CDR3 length equals 12 residues. The CDR3 bases are TGTGCCGCTAAGTACGAGGGCCCTGAAGCTTTCTTT. Translated, it gives CAAKYEGPEAFF.

The J gene is TRBJ2-1, the V gene TRBV5-1, with D perhaps TRBD1 (5 bases). CDR3 length: 14 residues. The V and J ends lost 0 bases and 7 bases respectively, with 11 bases between them. Germline V gives CDR1 SGHRS, CDR2 YFSETQ. Written as DNA, the CDR3 is TGCGCCAGCAGCTTGGGCGGACAAGTTAATGAGCAGTTCTTC. Translation gives CASSLGGQVNEQFF. The variable domain in full, completed from reference TRBV5-1 and TRBJ2-1, reads KAGVTQTPRYLIKTRGQQVTLSCSPISGHRSVSWYQQTPGQGLQFLFEYFSETQRNKGNFPGRFSGRQFSNSRSEMNVSTLELGDSALYLCASSLGGQVNEQFFGPGTRLTVL.

The gene calls are TRBV27 and TRBJ2-7, with 8 bases identical to TRBD2. This CDR3 has 17 amino acids. The germline V gene has CDR1 MNHEY and CDR2 SMNVEV (reference sequence). V lost 4 bases and J lost 2; bases outside the gene matches: 13. The chain's CDR3 is CASSSLKDQAGAYEQYF. Here the CDR3 DNA reads TGTGCCAGCAGTTCCCTCAAGGATCAAGCGGGGGCCTACGAGCAGTACTTC.

V gene TRBV7-3 combines with J gene TRBJ2-3, with D unresolved. CDR1 is SGHTA and CDR2 is FQGTGA in the germline V gene. V was shortened by 1 base and J by 2 bases, with 4 bases between the two germline ends. The CDR3 sequence is 13 residues long. CDR3 residues: CASSLINTDTQYF. The CDR3, as DNA: TGTGCCAGCAGCTTAATTAACACAGATACGCAGTATTTT.

This chain links TRBV15 with TRBJ1-3; no reliable D call. Trimming pared 5 bases from V and 0 bases from J, leaving 8 bases between. The CDR3 runs to 14 residues. Germline CDR1 is LNHNV and CDR2 is YYDKDF (reference sequence). CDR3 protein: CATSGGSSGNTIYF. CDR3 in DNA: TGTGCCACCAGCGGAGGGAGCTCTGGAAACACCATATATTTT. The variable domain in full, with the rest retrieved from reference TRBV15 and TRBJ1-3, is DAMVIQNPRYQVTQFGKPVTLSCSQTLNHNVMYWYQQKSSQAPKLLFHYYDKDFNNEADTPDNFQSRRPNTSFCFLDIRSPGLGDTAMYLCATSGGSSGNTIYFGEGSWLTVV.

The gene calls are TRBV4-1 and TRBJ2-5; 12 bases match TRBD2. Near its end, the DNA agrees better with TRBJ2-7, so the J call may be wrong. Germline assignment: CDR1 MGHRA and CDR2 YSYEKL. This CDR3 contains 15 residues. The CDR3 DNA reads TGCGCCAGCAGCCAAGGGACTAGCGGGATCTACGAGCAGTACTTC. Its protein is CASSQGTSGIYEQYF.

The rearrangement uses TRBV18 and TRBJ1-3; no clear D. The V end was cut by 6 bases, the J end by 4 bases, with 10 bases between. Looked up from germline, CDR1 is KGHSH and CDR2 is LQKENI. The CDR3 length is 13 residues. The CDR3 DNA reads TGTGCCAGCTCCCTAGCTCGCGGAAACACCATATATTTT. This gives the protein CASSLARGNTIYF. Together with reference TRBV18 and TRBJ1-3, the CDR3 gives the full variable domain: NAGVMQNPRHLVRRRGQEARLRCSPMKGHSHVYWYRQLPEEGLKFMVYLQKENIIDESGMPKERFSAEFPKEGPSILRIQQVVRGDSAAYFCASSLARGNTIYFGEGSWLTVV.

The chain recombines TRBV28 with TRBJ2-3, with TRBD2 as a possible D gene (5 bases). With 4 bases removed from V and 4 bases from J, the gap between germline ends came to 9 bases. Germline V gene data show CDR1 as MDHEN and CDR2 as SYDVKM. This CDR3 has 13 amino acids. This CDR3 is CASSSSSPDTQYF. As DNA, the CDR3 is TGTGCCAGCAGTTCTAGCAGTCCAGATACGCAGTATTTT.

This chain joins TRBV9 and TRBJ2-3; TRBD1 matches at 7 bases. Germline assignment: CDR1 SGDLS and CDR2 YYNGEE. This CDR3 contains 15 residues. V trimming: 0 bases; J trimming: 0 bases; junction bases outside the gene matches: 1. This CDR3 is CASSVEGASTDTQYF. CDR3 DNA: TGTGCCAGCAGCGTAGAGGGGGCTAGCACAGATACGCAGTATTTT. The full variable domain, its missing parts supplied by reference TRBV9 and TRBJ2-3, is DSGVTQTPKHLITATGQRVTLRCSPRSGDLSVYWYQQSLDQGLQFLIQYYNGEERAKGNILERFSAQQFPDLHSELNLSSLELGDSALYFCASSVEGASTDTQYFGPGTRLTVL.

The CDR3 sequence: CASSPTGWEETQYF. CDR3 coding DNA: TGCGCCAGCAGCCCGACAGGGTGGGAAGAGACCCAGTACTTC. The V gene is TRBV4-1, the J gene TRBJ2-5, with 7 bases matching TRBD1. Germline assignment: CDR1 MGHRA and CDR2 YSYEKL. After removal of 4 bases from V and 3 bases from J, the junction contained 5 bases not matched to a gene. This CDR3 region has 14 residues.

The V gene is TRBV27, the J gene TRBJ1-2; TRBD1 matches at 7 bases. The CDR3 loop spans 15 amino acids. CDR1 is MNHEY and CDR2 is SMNVEV in the germline V gene (reference sequence). With V trimmed by 6 bases and J by 3 bases, 10 bases remained unmatched. The CDR3: CASRRTGASDYGYTF. The CDR3 bases are TGTGCCAGCAGGCGAACAGGGGCCTCGGACTATGGCTACACCTTC.

V usage is TRBV7-3 and J usage is TRBJ2-3; D perhaps matches TRBD2 (7 bases). There are 15 residues in the CDR3. V lost 6 bases, J lost 3 bases, and 16 bases lay in between. Germline V gene data show CDR1 as SGHTA and CDR2 as FQGTGA. The CDR3: CASSLTGGRTDTQYF. The CDR3 coding sequence is TGTGCCAGCAGTCTGACGGGGGGCCGGACAGATACGCAGTATTTT.

Turning to this clone: Germline and junction disagree at one end, which may indicate a read error. The chain joins TRBV7-6 to TRBJ2-7; possible D gene TRBD2, 5 bases. Germline CDR1 SGHVS, CDR2 FNYEAQ. The CDR3 contains 15 residues. The DNA for the CDR3 is TGTGCCAGCAGCTTAAAGGAAGCGGATTCCTACGGGCAGTACTTC. The encoded protein is CASSLKEADSYGQYF.

J is TRBJ2-3 and V is TRBV2; D might be TRBD2 (5 bases). Germline CDR1 and CDR2: SNHLY and FYNNEI. This CDR3 contains 14 residues. Trimming pared 5 bases from V and 6 bases from J, leaving 15 bases between. CDR3 loop: CASSPITEEDTQYF. As DNA, the CDR3 is TGTGCCAGCAGTCCTATAACGGAGGAGGATACGCAGTATTTT.

This chain joins TRBV10-3 and TRBJ2-7; D uncertain. The CDR3 has 12 amino acids. Between the trimmed V and J ends, which lost 3 bases and 4 bases, there was a span of 7 bases. Germline CDR1 and CDR2: ENHRY and SYGVKD. As DNA, the CDR3 is TGTGCCATCAGTGAACTTTTGTACGAGCAGTACTTC. Translation: CAISELLYEQYF.

V gene TRBV2 combines with J gene TRBJ2-5; weak D call: TRBD2 (5 bases). V was shortened by 3 bases and J by 11 bases, with 13 bases between the two germline ends. CDR3 length equals 12 residues. Per the germline V gene, CDR1 is SNHLY and CDR2 is FYNNEI. The CDR3 nucleotides read TGTGCCAGCAGTGACAGGTTTTGGGAGCAGTACTTC. It specifies CASSDRFWEQYF.

V gene TRBV7-9 combines with J gene TRBJ1-3; D is undetermined. V lost 1 base, J lost 0 bases, and 7 bases lay in between. Germline assignment: CDR1 SEHNR and CDR2 FQNEAQ (reference sequence). The CDR3 extends over 15 amino acids. CDR3 nucleotides: TGTGCCAGCAGCTTAGGCGGAGCCTCTGGAAACACCATATATTTT. Its translation: CASSLGGASGNTIYF.

This chain links TRBV7-3 with TRBJ2-6; D remains ambiguous. This CDR3 region has 15 residues. Germline V gene data show CDR1 as SGHTA and CDR2 as FQGTGA. V lost 5 bases and J lost 1, with 9 bases in between. The CDR3 nucleotides read TGTGCCAGCAGCCGAGGTGAATCTGGGGCCAACGTCCTGACTTTC. Translated: CASSRGESGANVLTF.

This sequence joins TRBV14 and TRBJ2-7, with a tentative D call TRBD2 (5 bases). There are 16 residues in the CDR3. Per germline, CDR1 SGHDN and CDR2 FVKESK. The V and J ends lost 9 bases and 6 bases respectively, with 27 bases between them. In DNA form, the CDR3 reads TGTGCCAGACCTCGACGGAGGACGGTTTCGGGCTGCGAGCAGTACTTC. The encoded protein is CARPRRRTVSGCEQYF.

The chain uses TRBV6-5 and TRBJ1-1, with TRBD1 identical over 8 bases. CDR3 length equals 14 residues. Trimming removed 7 bases from V and 4 bases from J; junction bases left unmatched: 8. Per germline, CDR1 MNHEY and CDR2 SVGAGI. In DNA, the CDR3 is TGTGCCAGCACCCGGGACAGGACGGTCACTGAAGCTTTCTTT. It translates to CASTRDRTVTEAFF.

V usage is TRBV2 and J usage is TRBJ2-3; 10 bases fit TRBD2. Germline V CDR1 and CDR2: SNHLY, FYNNEI. The CDR3 runs to 18 residues. V shed 3 bases and J 4 bases; nucleotides not matched to a gene: 13. Here the CDR3 DNA reads TGTGCCAGCAGTGACGGAATAGCGGGGGGAGGAGCGGCAGATACGCAGTATTTT. It encodes CASSDGIAGGGAADTQYF.

This chain links TRBV4-1 with TRBJ1-1; 7 bases match TRBD1. The ends lost 5 bases at V and 1 base at J; junction bases unmatched: 7. Germline-derived CDR1 and CDR2 are MGHRA and YSYEKL. CDR3 length: 15 residues. The CDR3 is CASSSPGTANTEAFF. CDR3 DNA sequence: TGCGCCAGCAGCTCTCCTGGGACAGCGAACACTGAAGCTTTCTTT.

The gene calls are TRBV28 and TRBJ1-4; D gene unclear. Looked up from germline, CDR1 is MDHEN and CDR2 is SYDVKM. V was trimmed by 3 bases and J by 9 bases, leaving 11 bases between them. The CDR3 runs to 13 residues. The chain's CDR3 is CASSFGSNQKLFF. In nucleotides, the CDR3 is TGTGCCAGCAGTTTCGGGTCAAATCAAAAACTGTTTTTT.

CDR3 sequence reads: CASSIGGPSGGYTF. The CDR3, as DNA: TGTGCCAGTAGTATAGGGGGCCCCTCCGGAGGCTACACCTTC. The chain recombines TRBV19 with TRBJ1-2; a possible D gene is TRBD1 (5 bases). There are 14 residues in the CDR3. The V gene lost 1 base and the J gene lost 8 bases, with 14 bases spanning the gap. In germline, CDR1 is LNHDA, CDR2 SQIVND (reference sequence).

The V gene is TRBV19, the J gene TRBJ1-5; the D gene is possibly TRBD1 (5 bases). The CDR3 spans 14 residues. The V end lost 5 bases, the J end lost 4 bases, and 12 bases lay between the germline ends. Looked up from germline, CDR1 is LNHDA and CDR2 is SQIVND (reference sequence). CDR3 sequence (DNA): TGTGCCAGTAGTCCGGGACTGCGAAATCAGCCCCAGCATTTT. Protein sequence: CASSPGLRNQPQHF.

V gene TRBV7-8 combines with J gene TRBJ1-2; 7 bases fit TRBD1. Per germline, CDR1 SGHVS and CDR2 FQNEAQ. Trimming removed 1 base from V and 0 bases from J; junction bases left unmatched: 2. The CDR3 sequence is 15 residues long. CDR3 residues: CASSLGTGANYGYTF. Written as DNA, the CDR3 is TGTGCCAGCAGCTTAGGTACAGGGGCTAACTATGGCTACACCTTC.

The chain links TRBV7-3 to TRBJ1-1; 10 bases map to TRBD1. This CDR3 is built from 13 residues. Germline V gene lookup returns CDR1 SGHTA and CDR2 FQGTGA. With 3 bases clipped from V and 6 bases from J, the junction kept 1 base outside the gene matches. CDR3 bases: TGTGCCAGCAGCTTTGGACAGGGGGCTGAAGCTTTCTTT. Encoded protein: CASSFGQGAEAFF.

This rearrangement joins TRBV21-1 to TRBJ1-1. TRBV21-1 is noted as a pseudogene. This CDR3 spans 15 amino acids. In nucleotides, the CDR3 is TGTGCCAGCAGCAAATCGGGAAGAAGGGTCGAGGATGCTTTCTTT. Translation: CASSKSGRRVEDAFF.

The J gene is TRBJ1-4, the V gene TRBV5-1; possibly TRBD1 for D (5 bases). The CDR3 consists of 17 residues. The V end lost 0 bases, the J end lost 8 bases, and 20 bases lay between the germline ends. CDR1 and CDR2 (germline): SGHRS, YFSETQ. CDR3 coding DNA: TGCGCCAGCAGCTTGGGGGGGGTGGCACCCCGCGGGGAAAAACTGTTTTTT. Translation gives CASSLGGVAPRGEKLFF.

On this clone itself: Other DNA sequences in the same sample also yield this CDR3. The CDR3 DNA reads TGTGCCAGCAGCGTCACTAGCGGGGGGGAGACCCAGTACTTC. Translation gives CASSVTSGGETQYF. The chain combines TRBV9 with TRBJ2-5; 12 positions agree with TRBD2. The trim removed 2 bases at V and 5 bases at J, leaving 1 base unmatched. The CDR3 loop spans 14 amino acids. CDR1 and CDR2 from the germline V gene are SGDLS and YYNGEE.

This chain joins TRBV28 and TRBJ2-3; possibly TRBD1 for D (5 bases). Germline V gives CDR1 MDHEN, CDR2 SYDVKM. The CDR3 has 15 amino acids. The V end lost 5 bases, the J end lost 0 bases, and 12 bases lay between the germline ends. For the CDR3, the DNA is TGTGCCAGCAGTCGCAGGGTAACTAGCACAGATACGCAGTATTTT. This encodes CASSRRVTSTDTQYF.

J is TRBJ1-6 and V is TRBV7-9, with unresolved D. From germline, CDR1 is SEHNR and CDR2 FQNEAQ (reference sequence). The CDR3 consists of 17 residues. V was pared by 5 bases and J by 7 bases, with 21 bases between. CDR3 bases: TGTGCCAGCAGCGTTTCCGTGGGCTTGACGGGGAATTCACCCCTCCACTTT. This encodes CASSVSVGLTGNSPLHF. The complete variable domain, with remaining parts taken from reference TRBV7-9 and TRBJ1-6, reads DTGVSQNPRHKITKRGQNVTFRCDPISEHNRLYWYRQTLGQGPEFLTYFQNEAQLEKSRLLSDRFSAERPKGSFSTLEIQRTEQGDSAMYLCASSVSVGLTGNSPLHFGNGTRLTVT.